These 5 T cell receptor beta chains came from one sample sequenced in a study of T-cell memory formation after mild COVID-19. TCRdb independently ran MiXCR on the 5' RACE reads; one entry per CDR3 protein. The sample holds about 300,000 distinct CDR3 sequences; 15% to 20% are singletons and the top ten take around 21%. The sequenced sample was PBMCs or a T cell subset sorted from them (not recorded which). The receptors stem from a young man who had mild COVID-19 (a few samples of this study predate the infection). Cell type and time point are not known.

The chain carries TRBV7-6 and TRBJ2-2, with TRBD1 matching 8 bases. The germline V gene has CDR1 SGHVS and CDR2 FNYEAQ. The CDR3 consists of 16 residues. Unmatched junction bases numbered 4, after V lost 1 base and J lost 3 bases. The CDR3 DNA follows: TGTGCCAGCAGCTTAGATCAGGGGGCGGACACCGGGGAGCTGTTTTTT. Amino acids: CASSLDQGADTGELFF.

The chain has TRBV6-5 and TRBJ2-1; D call uncertain. Trimming removed 8 bases at V and 6 bases at J, with 8 bases between. CDR1 and CDR2 from the germline V gene are MNHEY and SVGAGI. The CDR3 totals 11 residues. CDR3 amino acids: CASAGVNEQFF. CDR3 DNA: TGTGCCAGCGCCGGTGTCAATGAGCAGTTCTTC.

The rearrangement joins TRBV23-1 to TRBJ2-4; perhaps TRBD1 as D (6 bases). TRBV23-1 is an ORF, and what it does is uncertain. The CDR3 covers 17 residues. Between the trimmed V and J ends, which lost 7 bases and 0 bases, there was a span of 19 bases. CDR3 residues: CASTNSRGQLAKNIQYF. CDR3 DNA: TGCGCCAGCACTAACAGCCGGGGACAACTAGCCAAAAACATTCAGTACTTC.

The J gene is TRBJ2-1, the V gene TRBV2; D may be TRBD1 or TRBD2 (5 bases each). In germline, CDR1 is SNHLY, CDR2 FYNNEI. Trimming pared 4 bases from V and 10 bases from J, leaving 14 bases between. CDR3 length equals 13 residues. Written as DNA, the CDR3 is TGTGCCAGCAGTGCCGGGACCGCCAGGGAGCAGTTCTTC. The encoded protein is CASSAGTAREQFF.

The chain uses TRBV10-2 and TRBJ2-1; TRBD2 matches at 7 bases. CDR1 and CDR2 from the germline V gene are WSHSY and SAAADI. Unmatched junction bases numbered 10, after V lost 4 bases and J lost 13 bases. The CDR3 contains 13 residues. Here the CDR3 reads CASSGRGGLDQFF. The CDR3 coding sequence is TGCGCCAGCAGTGGTAGGGGAGGGCTAGATCAGTTCTTC.